A selection of T cell receptor beta chains follows, all from one sample in a study of CD8+ T cells in alopecia areata. The assay was immunoSEQ multiplex PCR, and TCRdb's table has in-frame clones only and misses some. The sample has 150,000 or so clones, approximately 87% seen once; the top ten hold less than 15%. Sequenced material: CD8+ T cells sorted from blood, taken at week 0. Receptor source: a human donor with alopecia areata. CDR3s include the opening cysteine and the closing phenylalanine or tryptophan. The order of the fields is D gene, clone size, V gene, J gene, CDR3 DNA, CDR3 protein. The D gene is left open where the match is weak. Size is omitted from some rows. Given values are once, few, many or a class for expanded clones.

TRBD2	-	TRBV29-1	TRBJ2-1	TGCAGCGTTGAACGCGGGAGGGCCTACAATGAGCAGTTCTTC	CSVERGRAYNEQFF
-	-	TRBV19	TRBJ2-7	TGTGCCAGTAGTTTTAGGTTTTTGGGCGAGCAGTACTTC	CASSFRFLGEQYF
-	-	TRBV2	TRBJ1-2	TGTGCCGCCGCCGGGGGAGGAAACTATGGCTACACCTTC	CAAAGGGNYGYTF
-	-	TRBV6-6	TRBJ2-7	TGTGCCAGCAGTTACTCCGCAGGGATTGTGTACGAGCAGTACTTC	CASSYSAGIVYEQYF
-	-	TRBV14	TRBJ2-7	TGTGCCAGCAGTTCCGGACGGCCGGAGCAGTACTTC	CASSSGRPEQYF
-	-	TRBV30	TRBJ2-1	TGTGCCTGGGAGGGGGGGTTTTACAATGAGCAGTTCTTC	CAWEGGFYNEQFF
TRBD2	few	TRBV7-6	TRBJ2-1	TGTGCCAGCAGCTTCGGGGGAGGTTTTAGCGGGGGACCTCCTCTCAATGAGCAGTTCTTC	CASSFGGGFSGGPPLNEQFF
TRBD1	once	TRBV30	TRBJ2-1	TGTGCCTGCCCGGGACAGGGGTCCTACAATGAGCAGTTCTTC	CACPGQGSYNEQFF
-	-	TRBV5-6	TRBJ1-5	TGTGCCAGCAGCTTACAGAGGGGACAGCCCCAGCATTTT	CASSLQRGQPQHF
-	-	TRBV10-3	TRBJ2-1	TGTGCCATCAGTGAGTATCTAGCGCCGAGCTCCTACAATGAGCAGTTCTTC	CAISEYLAPSSYNEQFF
TRBD1	-	TRBV6-1	TRBJ1-1	TGTGCCACCAAGAGAGATCCAGGGGGATGGACTGAAGCTTTCTTT	CATKRDPGGWTEAFF
TRBD1	-	TRBV6-5	TRBJ2-7	TGTGCCAGCAGTTACGGGACAGGGGCCTACGAGCAGTACTTC	CASSYGTGAYEQYF
-	-	TRBV15	TRBJ1-2	TGTGCCACCAGCAGAGACAGGGAAAACTATGGCTACACCTTC	CATSRDRENYGYTF
-	-	TRBV5-6	TRBJ2-5	TGTGCCAGCAGCTCTACACTTGAGGGAGAGACCCAGTACTTC	CASSSTLEGETQYF
-	few	TRBV29-1	TRBJ2-7	TGCAGCGTTGAAGAGGCAGGCCCGTCGTCCTACGAGCAGTACTTC	CSVEEAGPSSYEQYF
-	-	TRBV5-6	TRBJ1-1	TGTGCCAGCAGCTTTTGGGGAGGGGGTGAAGCTTTCTTT	CASSFWGGGEAFF
TRBD1	-	TRBV7-9	TRBJ2-3	TGTGCCAGCAGCCCTCCAGACAGGGGGATGGATACGCAGTATTTT	CASSPPDRGMDTQYF
-	-	TRBV7-6	TRBJ2-7	TGTGCCAGCAGCCCCGGGGACGCACGGTACGAGCAGTACTTC	CASSPGDARYEQYF
-	-	TRBV27	TRBJ1-1	TGTGCCAGCAGTTTAGGGGGACTGATGAACACTGAAGCTTTCTTT	CASSLGGLMNTEAFF
TRBD2	-	TRBV12-5	TRBJ2-3	TGTGCTAGTGCCCTCTTGGGCGGGGGGCCCACAGATACGCAGTATTTT	CASALLGGGPTDTQYF
TRBD1	-	TRBV27	TRBJ2-7	TGTGCCAGCAGTCCCGGGACAGGGGGCCGTGAGCAGTACTTC	CASSPGTGGREQYF
TRBD2	-	TRBV2	TRBJ2-1	TGTGCCAGCAGTATAAGGACTAGCGGGGGGATCGGTGAGCAGTTCTTC	CASSIRTSGGIGEQFF
-	few	TRBV5-1	TRBJ2-7	TGCGCCAGCAGCCAGAGCTCCTACGAGCAGTACTTC	CASSQSSYEQYF
TRBD1	-	TRBV6-1	TRBJ2-4	TGTGCCAGCAGTGAAGCGCAGGTCAACAGGGGGCAGGTCAAAAACATTCAGTACTTC	CASSEAQVNRGQVKNIQYF
-	once	TRBV11-2	TRBJ2-2	TGTGCCAGCAGCTTATCCGAGGGTGAGCTCCCCGGGGAGCTGTTTTTT	CASSLSEGELPGELFF
-	-	TRBV6-1	TRBJ1-1	TGTGCCAGCAGTGAATTGGGCTCGAACACTGAAGCTTTCTTT	CASSELGSNTEAFF
-	-	TRBV7-9	TRBJ2-7	TGTGCCAGCAGCTTAGGAGCTAGAACTTACGAGCAGTACTTC	CASSLGARTYEQYF
-	-	TRBV6-6	TRBJ1-1	TGTGCCAGCAGTACCCCAGGGGTCCCAATCGCTTTCTTT	CASSTPGVPIAFF
-	-	TRBV6-6	TRBJ2-7	TGTGCCAGCAGCGAGGGGTTGGCCGAGCAGTACTTC	CASSEGLAEQYF
-	once	TRBV19	TRBJ2-7	TGTGCCAGTAGTATAAAGGGGGGCTACGAGCAGTACTTC	CASSIKGGYEQYF
-	once	TRBV7-3	TRBJ2-1	TGTGCCAGCAGCCGCGGACAAGGTCGAGGTGAGCAGTTCTTC	CASSRGQGRGEQFF
TRBD2	few	TRBV5-1	TRBJ2-1	TGCGCCAGCAGCTTGGGGCTAGCGGAGGTCTGGCACAATGAGCAGTTCTTC	CASSLGLAEVWHNEQFF
-	many	TRBV7-9	TRBJ2-1	TGTGCCAGCAGCGAGCGGTGGAATGAGCAGTTCTTC	CASSERWNEQFF
-	-	TRBV29-1	TRBJ2-2	TGCAGCGTTGAATTACGGGAGAACACCGGGGAGCTGTTTTTT	CSVELRENTGELFF
-	few	TRBV4-2	TRBJ2-1	TGTGCCAGCAGCCAAGATAGAGCCAATGAGCAGTTCTTC	CASSQDRANEQFF
-	-	TRBV7-8	TRBJ1-1	TGTGCCAGCAGCGGCTTGAAGACTGAAGCTTTCTTT	CASSGLKTEAFF
-	few	TRBV10-3	TRBJ2-5	TGTGCCATCAGTGACCCCGGGGAGACCCAGTACTTC	CAISDPGETQYF
-	-	TRBV27	TRBJ2-7	TGTGCCAGCAGTTTCGGCGGCTCCTACGAGCAGTACTTC	CASSFGGSYEQYF
-	-	TRBV27	TRBJ1-1	TGTGCCAGCAGAGACAGAGACCACACTGAAGCTTTCTTT	CASRDRDHTEAFF
TRBD2	-	TRBV5-1	TRBJ2-1	TGCGCCAGCAGAGAAACACCGGGACTAGCGGGATGGGAGCAGTTCTTC	CASRETPGLAGWEQFF
-	-	TRBV20-1	TRBJ2-1	TGCAGTGCTAACCACTACAATGAGCAGTTCTTC	CSANHYNEQFF
TRBD1	-	TRBV5-5	TRBJ2-7	TGTGCCAGCAGCCAGGGACAGTCAATCTACGAGCAGTACTTC	CASSQGQSIYEQYF
TRBD2	-	TRBV7-6	TRBJ2-3	TGTGCCAGCAGCTTAGTCCTAGCGGGGGGGCAAGATACGCAGTATTTT	CASSLVLAGGQDTQYF
-	few	TRBV7-9	TRBJ2-5	TGTGCCAGCAGCTTTGACAGGAACCAAGAGACCCAGTACTTC	CASSFDRNQETQYF
-	-	TRBV27	TRBJ2-5	TGTGCCAGCAGACAAGGGGGGGTGAGGACCCAGTACTTC	CASRQGGVRTQYF
-	once	TRBV7-9	TRBJ2-1	TGTGCCAGCAGCTTACAGGGCGATGAGCAGTTCTTC	CASSLQGDEQFF
-	-	TRBV7-9	TRBJ2-7	TGTGCCAGCAGCCCCCGCGTAGGGGGCTACGAGCAGTACTTC	CASSPRVGGYEQYF
TRBD2	-	TRBV7-9	TRBJ2-1	TGTGCCAGCAGCTTGGGGCTGGGTCTAGCGGGACAGGAGCAGTTCTTC	CASSLGLGLAGQEQFF
-	-	TRBV7-2	TRBJ2-1	TGTGCCAGCAGCTTACTGACCAATGAGCAGTTCTTC	CASSLLTNEQFF
TRBD1	-	TRBV11-2	TRBJ2-7	TGTGCCAGCAGCGGCGACAGGGGTAGCGACGAGCAGTACTTC	CASSGDRGSDEQYF
-	few	TRBV6-5	TRBJ2-1	TGTGCCAGCAAGAGGACGGACTACAATGAGCAGTTCTTC	CASKRTDYNEQFF
-	-	TRBV7-8	TRBJ2-7	TGTGCCAGCAGCTTTTATCGGGCCGGGACATTCTACGAGCAGTACTTC	CASSFYRAGTFYEQYF